The 22 T cell receptor beta chains below come from one sample, sequenced in a study of blood T cell repertoires in COVID-19 (dated by TCRdb to about 2020). The library was produced with the immunoSEQ multiplex PCR assay. Not all clones reach the TCRdb copy of this immuneACCESS table, which keeps in-frame sequences only. Checked studies attribute under half of the gap to unresolved V genes and leave the rest unexplained. The sample data list fewer than 150,000 clones, and approximately 89% of these were observed just once. Jointly, the top ten make up around a quarter of the sample. The specimen was peripheral blood. The receptors were gathered from a human donor in a cohort sampled during active COVID-19.

The rearrangement links TRBV30 to TRBJ1-4, with D uncertain. The germline V gene encodes CDR1 GTSNPN and CDR2 SVGIG (reference sequence). V was shortened by 0 bases and J by 8 bases, with 7 bases between the two germline ends. The CDR3 covers 12 residues. The CDR3 protein is CAWSVAGEKLFF. The CDR3 region has the DNA TGTGCCTGGAGTGTGGCGGGGGAAAAACTGTTTTTT.

The chain couples TRBV13 to TRBJ1-3; D is uncertain. Trimming removed 3 bases from V and 2 bases from J, with 26 bases in between. Looked up from germline, CDR1 is PRHDT and CDR2 is FYEKMQ (reference sequence). CDR3 length equals 20 residues. CDR3 sequence: CASSLEVGPSTLAAGNTIYF. CDR3 in DNA: TGTGCCAGCAGCTTGGAGGTAGGGCCCTCCACTCTGGCGGCTGGAAACACCATATATTTT.

V is TRBV9 and J is TRBJ2-5; D is uncertain. The V gene's germline CDR1 is SGDLS and CDR2 YYNGEE. V gave up 5 bases and J gave up 5 bases, with 16 bases separating them. There are 14 residues in the CDR3. The CDR3 is CASSTIPSRETQYF. The CDR3 DNA reads TGTGCCAGCAGTACAATCCCGTCCCGCGAGACCCAGTACTTC. The entire variable domain, with the rest obtained from reference TRBV9 and TRBJ2-5, is as follows: DSGVTQTPKHLITATGQRVTLRCSPRSGDLSVYWYQQSLDQGLQFLIQYYNGEERAKGNILERFSAQQFPDLHSELNLSSLELGDSALYFCASSTIPSRETQYFGPGTRLLVL.

This chain connects TRBV3-1 (or the pseudogene TRBV3-2) to TRBJ2-5; TRBD2 aligns across 10 bases. The ends lost 2 bases at V and 5 bases at J; junction bases unmatched: 5. CDR1 and CDR2 (germline): LGHDT, YNNKEL (reference sequence). The CDR3 has 15 residues. Here the CDR3 DNA reads TGTGCCAGCAGCCAAAAGCGGGGGGGCCGGGAGACCCAGTACTTC. Translated, it gives CASSQKRGGRETQYF.

The genes are TRBV12-3 or TRBV12-4 and TRBJ1-2; D is ambiguous. V dropped 2 bases and J dropped 6 bases, with 7 bases sitting between them. The CDR3 length is 12 residues. The CDR3 protein is CASSLRGNGYTF. The CDR3 bases are TGTGCCAGCAGTTTAAGAGGGAATGGCTACACCTTC.

The CDR3 protein is CASSLISGNRGTYGYTF. For the CDR3, the DNA is TGTGCCAGCAGCCTAATTTCGGGGAACAGGGGAACCTATGGCTACACCTTC. The chain recombines TRBV11-2 with TRBJ1-2; TRBD1 aligns across 7 bases. This CDR3 region has 17 residues. CDR1 and CDR2 (germline): SGHAT, FQNNGV. The V and J ends lost 5 bases and 4 bases, in that order; junction bases with no gene match: 16.

DNA of the CDR3: TGTGCCAGCAGCGTAGGTTTGTCAAGCGGGGGAGTCTACAATGAGCAGTTCTTC. This translates into CASSVGLSSGGVYNEQFF. The chain has TRBV9 and TRBJ2-1; 8 nucleotides line up with TRBD2. J gave up 3 bases and V 0 bases, and 11 bases lay outside the gene matches. This CDR3 spans 18 amino acids. Germline lookup yields CDR1 SGDLS and CDR2 YYNGEE. Full variable domain (missing parts from reference TRBV9 and TRBJ2-1): DSGVTQTPKHLITATGQRVTLRCSPRSGDLSVYWYQQSLDQGLQFLIQYYNGEERAKGNILERFSAQQFPDLHSELNLSSLELGDSALYFCASSVGLSSGGVYNEQFFGPGTRLTVL.

The chain links TRBV29-1 to TRBJ1-2, with 8 nucleotides matching TRBD1. V dropped 6 bases and J dropped 3; count of bases not matched to a gene: 3. This CDR3 is 12 amino acids long. Germline V gives CDR1 SQVTM, CDR2 ANQGSEA. The CDR3 sequence is CSVLGQDYGYTF. The CDR3 DNA follows: TGCAGCGTCTTGGGACAGGACTATGGCTACACCTTC.

Worth noting for this clone: A read error may account for a junction end that differs from germline. The chain is built from TRBV29-1 and TRBJ1-1; tentative D call: TRBD1 (6 bases). The CDR3 loop spans 12 amino acids. Looked up from germline, CDR1 is SQVTM and CDR2 is ANQGSEA. CDR3 protein: CGVYRENTEAFF. The CDR3 DNA reads TGCGGCGTTTACAGGGAGAACACTGAAGCTTTCTTT.

This rearrangement joins TRBV7-9 to TRBJ1-4; no reliable D call. Trimming took 5 bases from V and 4 from J, leaving 11 bases between them. CDR3 length equals 14 residues. From germline, CDR1 is SEHNR and CDR2 FQNEAQ (reference sequence). The CDR3 coding sequence is TGTGCCAGCAGCCTGGGTAGGAGTAATGAAAAACTGTTTTTT. This translates into CASSLGRSNEKLFF.

The rearrangement uses TRBV24-1 and TRBJ2-1; TRBD2 matches at 10 bases. This CDR3 has 17 amino acids. Trimming at V came to 2 bases and at J to 7 bases, leaving 10 bases not matched to a gene. Germline V gene sequence: CDR1 KGHDR, CDR2 SFDVKD. CDR3 sequence (DNA): TGTGCCACCAGTGATTCCCTGAGCGGGGGGGCTCGGAATGAGCAGTTCTTC. It is translated as CATSDSLSGGARNEQFF.

The chain recombines TRBV6-5 with TRBJ2-7; TRBD1 agrees at 10 bases. There are 14 residues in the CDR3. The germline gives CDR1 MNHEY, CDR2 SVGAGI. With V trimmed by 1 base and J by 6 bases, 3 bases remained unmatched. The CDR3 here is CASSYFRTGGEQYF. The CDR3 DNA reads as TGTGCCAGCAGTTACTTTCGGACAGGGGGCGAGCAGTACTTC.

In this sample, this clone turned up once. The chain joins TRBV19 to TRBJ1-5; D perhaps matches TRBD1 (5 bases). Looked up from germline, CDR1 is LNHDA and CDR2 is SQIVND (reference sequence). Trimming stripped 6 bases from V and 0 bases from J, with 9 bases between. This CDR3 has 14 residues. CDR3 nucleotide sequence: TGTGCCAGTAGCTGGGGGGGTAGCAATCAGCCCCAGCATTTT. Its translation: CASSWGGSNQPQHF. The full variable domain, rest sourced from reference TRBV19 and TRBJ1-5, is DGGITQSPKYLFRKEGQNVTLSCEQNLNHDAMYWYRQDPGQGLRLIYYSQIVNDFQKGDIAEGYSVSREKKESFPLTVTSAQKNPTAFYLCASSWGGSNQPQHFGDGTRLSIL.

This chain connects TRBV2 to TRBJ1-4; D call uncertain. The germline V and J ends were trimmed by 7 bases and 5 bases, with 11 bases remaining between them. In germline, CDR1 is SNHLY, CDR2 FYNNEI. This CDR3 is 13 amino acids long. CDR3 in amino acids: CASNEGVNEKLFF. The CDR3 DNA follows: TGTGCCAGCAATGAGGGAGTCAATGAAAAACTGTTTTTT.

The rearrangement joins TRBV3-1 (or the pseudogene TRBV3-2) to TRBJ1-5; 8 nucleotides agree with TRBD1. Unmatched junction bases numbered 4, after V lost 0 bases and J lost 9 bases. The CDR3 extends over 14 amino acids. CDR1 LGHDT and CDR2 YNNKEL come from the germline V gene (reference sequence). CDR3 residues: CASSQDARGPPQHF. As DNA, the CDR3 is TGTGCCAGCAGCCAAGATGCCAGGGGGCCGCCCCAGCATTTT.

The rearrangement joins TRBV5-1 to TRBJ2-7, with TRBD1 matching 9 bases. Germline-derived CDR1 and CDR2 are SGHRS and YFSETQ. V trimming: 4 bases; J trimming: 0 bases; junction bases outside the gene matches: 5. The CDR3 consists of 15 residues. The CDR3 DNA follows: TGCGCCAGCAGCAGGGACAGGGTGGGCTCCTACGAGCAGTACTTC. Encoded protein: CASSRDRVGSYEQYF.

The genes are TRBV6-1 and TRBJ1-6; 12 bases agree with TRBD1. Germline values: CDR1 MNHNS, CDR2 SASEGT. The CDR3 spans 16 residues. The junction had 3 bases not matched to a gene; V was cut back by 3 bases and J by 6 bases. CDR3 region: CASSDGTGGFNSPLHF. Here the CDR3 DNA reads TGTGCCAGCAGTGACGGGACAGGGGGCTTTAATTCACCCCTCCACTTT.

This chain's CDR3 is CASSTLTQGPSYEQYF. Written as DNA, the CDR3 is TGTGCCAGTAGTACACTGACTCAGGGCCCGTCCTACGAGCAGTACTTC. This sequence joins TRBV19 and TRBJ2-7; weak D call: TRBD1 (5 bases). Trimming shortened V by 4 bases and J by 1 base, and 17 bases separated the two germline ends. Per germline, CDR1 LNHDA and CDR2 SQIVND (reference sequence). The CDR3 spans 16 residues.

The CDR3 coding sequence is TGTGCCAGCAGTTACTCTCGGACTTATGGCGACTATGGCTACACCTTC. It encodes CASSYSRTYGDYGYTF. This sequence joins TRBV6-2 or TRBV6-3 and TRBJ1-2; no firm D call. The CDR3 is 16 residues long. Germline V gene lookup returns CDR1 MNHEY and CDR2 SVGEGT. V gave up 0 bases and J gave up 3 bases, with 14 bases separating them.

The V gene is TRBV7-9, the J gene TRBJ1-2, with 11 positions matching TRBD1. The J segment lost 8 bases and the V segment lost 4 bases, leaving 18 bases of the junction unmatched. This CDR3 region has 18 residues. Germline CDR1 is SEHNR and CDR2 is FQNEAQ (reference sequence). This chain's CDR3 is CASSSRTGGSSKASGYTF. The CDR3 DNA sequence: TGTGCCAGCAGCTCCCGGACAGGGGGCTCGTCAAAGGCTAGCGGCTACACCTTC.

This clone was observed a few times. The V and J genes are TRBV27 and TRBJ1-1, with D unclear. Trimming stripped 2 bases from V and 0 bases from J, with 10 bases between. Germline loops: CDR1 MNHEY, CDR2 SMNVEV (reference sequence). This CDR3 has 15 residues. CDR3 sequence reads: CASSLGPGMNTEAFF. In DNA, the CDR3 is TGTGCCAGCAGTTTAGGTCCGGGGATGAACACTGAAGCTTTCTTT.

The chain employs TRBV7-3 and TRBJ2-7, with 7 positions matching TRBD1. J gave up 5 bases and V 3 bases, and 7 bases lay outside the gene matches. The CDR3 is 14 amino acids. Germline V CDR1 and CDR2: SGHTA, FQGTGA. The CDR3 spells CASSLSGTADEQYF. The CDR3 region has the DNA TGTGCCAGCAGCTTGTCAGGGACAGCGGACGAGCAGTACTTC.